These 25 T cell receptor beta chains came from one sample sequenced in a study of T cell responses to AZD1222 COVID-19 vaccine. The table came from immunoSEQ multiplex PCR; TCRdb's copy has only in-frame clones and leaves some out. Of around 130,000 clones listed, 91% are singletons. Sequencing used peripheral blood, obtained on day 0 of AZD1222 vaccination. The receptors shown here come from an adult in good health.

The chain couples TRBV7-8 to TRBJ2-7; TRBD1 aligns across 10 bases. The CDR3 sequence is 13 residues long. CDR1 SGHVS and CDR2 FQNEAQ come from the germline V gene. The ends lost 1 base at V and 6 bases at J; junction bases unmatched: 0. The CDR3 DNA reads TGTGCCAGCAGCTTAGGGACAGGGGGCGAGCAGTACTTC. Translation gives CASSLGTGGEQYF.

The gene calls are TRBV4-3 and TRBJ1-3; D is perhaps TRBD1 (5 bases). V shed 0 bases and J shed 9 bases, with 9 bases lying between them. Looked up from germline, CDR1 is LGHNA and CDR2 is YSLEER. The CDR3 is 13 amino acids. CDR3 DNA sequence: TGCGCCAGCAGCCAAGACCGGAGGGGCACCATATATTTT. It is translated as CASSQDRRGTIYF.

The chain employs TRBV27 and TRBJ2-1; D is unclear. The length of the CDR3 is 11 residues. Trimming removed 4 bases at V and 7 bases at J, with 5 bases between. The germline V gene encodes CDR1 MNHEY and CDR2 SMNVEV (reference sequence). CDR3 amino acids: CASSSGNEQFF. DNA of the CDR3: TGTGCCAGCAGTTCCGGTAATGAGCAGTTCTTC.

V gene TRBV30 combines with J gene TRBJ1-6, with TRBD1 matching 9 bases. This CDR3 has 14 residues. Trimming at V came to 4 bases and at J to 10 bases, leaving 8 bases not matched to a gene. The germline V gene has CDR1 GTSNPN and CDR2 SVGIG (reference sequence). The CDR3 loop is CAWNAGQGQSPLHF. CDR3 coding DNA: TGTGCCTGGAACGCGGGACAGGGACAATCACCCCTCCACTTT.

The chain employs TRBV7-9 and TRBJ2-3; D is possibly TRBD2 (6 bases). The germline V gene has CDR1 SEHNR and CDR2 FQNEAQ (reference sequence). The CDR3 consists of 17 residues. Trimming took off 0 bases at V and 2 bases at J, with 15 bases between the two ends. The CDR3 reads CASSLATGTFHTDTQYF. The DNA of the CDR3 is TGTGCCAGCAGCTTAGCCACCGGGACTTTCCACACAGATACGCAGTATTTT.

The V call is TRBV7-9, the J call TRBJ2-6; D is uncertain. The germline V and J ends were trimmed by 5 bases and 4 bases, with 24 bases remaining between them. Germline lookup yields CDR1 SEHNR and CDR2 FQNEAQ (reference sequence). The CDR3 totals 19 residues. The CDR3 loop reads CASSQTRQVSSPGANVLTF. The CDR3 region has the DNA TGTGCCAGCAGCCAGACGAGGCAGGTGTCGTCGCCGGGGGCCAACGTCCTGACTTTC.

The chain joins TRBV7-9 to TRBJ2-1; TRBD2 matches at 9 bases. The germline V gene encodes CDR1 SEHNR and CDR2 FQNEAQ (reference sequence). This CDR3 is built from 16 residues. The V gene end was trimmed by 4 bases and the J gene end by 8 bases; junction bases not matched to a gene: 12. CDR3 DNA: TGTGCCAGCAGCTCACCTAGCGGGATTATTGGTGATGAGCAGTTCTTC. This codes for CASSSPSGIIGDEQFF.

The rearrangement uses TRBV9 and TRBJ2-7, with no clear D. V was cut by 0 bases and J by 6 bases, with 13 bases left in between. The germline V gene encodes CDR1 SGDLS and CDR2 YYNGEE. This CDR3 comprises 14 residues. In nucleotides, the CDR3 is TGTGCCAGCAGCGTAGCGGCAGGTAGAGGCGAGCAGTACTTC. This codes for CASSVAAGRGEQYF. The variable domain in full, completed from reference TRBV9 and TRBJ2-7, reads DSGVTQTPKHLITATGQRVTLRCSPRSGDLSVYWYQQSLDQGLQFLIQYYNGEERAKGNILERFSAQQFPDLHSELNLSSLELGDSALYFCASSVAAGRGEQYFGPGTRLTVT.

The CDR3 DNA is TGTGCCAGCAGTCCCGCCCCGTTGCAGCCCCAGCATTTT. This codes for CASSPAPLQPQHF. This rearrangement joins TRBV6-4 to TRBJ1-5; D is ambiguous. The CDR3 runs 13 residues. Between the trimmed V and J ends, which lost 5 bases and 7 bases, there was a span of 12 bases. From germline, CDR1 is MRHNA and CDR2 SNTAGT.

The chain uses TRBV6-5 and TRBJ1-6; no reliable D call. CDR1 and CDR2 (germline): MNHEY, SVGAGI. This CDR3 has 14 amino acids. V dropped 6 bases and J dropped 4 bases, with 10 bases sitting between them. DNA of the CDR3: TGTGCCAGCAGACCGGACGGTTATAATTCACCCCTCCACTTT. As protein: CASRPDGYNSPLHF.

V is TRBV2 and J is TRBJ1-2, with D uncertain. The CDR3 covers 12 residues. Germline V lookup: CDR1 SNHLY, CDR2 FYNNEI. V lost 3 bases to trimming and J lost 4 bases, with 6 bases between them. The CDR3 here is CASSEQLYGYTF. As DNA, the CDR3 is TGTGCCAGCAGTGAGCAGCTCTATGGCTACACCTTC.

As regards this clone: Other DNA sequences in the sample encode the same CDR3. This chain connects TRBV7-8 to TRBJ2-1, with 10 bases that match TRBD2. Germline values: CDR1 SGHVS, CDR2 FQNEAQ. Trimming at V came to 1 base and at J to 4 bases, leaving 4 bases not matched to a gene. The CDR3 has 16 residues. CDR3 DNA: TGTGCCAGCAGCTTAGGGACTAGCGGAACTTACAATGAGCAGTTCTTC. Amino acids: CASSLGTSGTYNEQFF.

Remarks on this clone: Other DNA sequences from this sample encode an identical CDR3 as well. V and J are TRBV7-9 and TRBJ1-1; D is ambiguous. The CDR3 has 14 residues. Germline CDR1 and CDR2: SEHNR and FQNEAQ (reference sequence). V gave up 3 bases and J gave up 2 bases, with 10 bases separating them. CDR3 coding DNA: TGTGCCAGCAGCTTGGTGGCCGCTAACACTGAAGCTTTCTTT. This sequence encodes CASSLVAANTEAFF.

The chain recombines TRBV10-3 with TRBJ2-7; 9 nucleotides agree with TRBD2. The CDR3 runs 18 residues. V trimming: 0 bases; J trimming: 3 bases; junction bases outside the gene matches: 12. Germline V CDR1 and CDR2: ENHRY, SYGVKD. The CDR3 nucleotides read TGTGCCATCAGTGAGTCTATCGGTAGCGGGAGAACTGGCTACGAGCAGTACTTC. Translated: CAISESIGSGRTGYEQYF.

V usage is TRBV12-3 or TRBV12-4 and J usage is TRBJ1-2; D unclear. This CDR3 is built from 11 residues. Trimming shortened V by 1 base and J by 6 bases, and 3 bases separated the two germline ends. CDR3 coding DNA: TGTGCCAGCAGTTTAGGGAATGGCTACACCTTC. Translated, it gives CASSLGNGYTF.

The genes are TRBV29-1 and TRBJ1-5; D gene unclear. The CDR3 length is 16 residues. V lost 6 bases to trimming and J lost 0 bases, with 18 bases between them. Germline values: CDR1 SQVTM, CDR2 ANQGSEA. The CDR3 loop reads CSVTEGRSYSNQPQHF. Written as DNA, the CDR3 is TGCAGCGTCACCGAAGGACGGTCGTATAGCAATCAGCCCCAGCATTTT.

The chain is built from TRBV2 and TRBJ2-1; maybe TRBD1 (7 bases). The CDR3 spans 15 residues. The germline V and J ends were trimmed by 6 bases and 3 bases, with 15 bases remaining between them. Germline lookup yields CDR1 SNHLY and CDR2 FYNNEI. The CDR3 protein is CASREGATVYNEQFF. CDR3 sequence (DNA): TGTGCCAGCAGGGAGGGGGCGACGGTCTACAATGAGCAGTTCTTC.

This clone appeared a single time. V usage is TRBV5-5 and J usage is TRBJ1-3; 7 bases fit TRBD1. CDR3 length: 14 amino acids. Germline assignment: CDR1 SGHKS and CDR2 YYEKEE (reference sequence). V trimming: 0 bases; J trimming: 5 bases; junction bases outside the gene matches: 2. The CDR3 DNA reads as TGTGCCAGCAGCTTGGGGGACAGAAGAAACACCATATATTTT. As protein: CASSLGDRRNTIYF. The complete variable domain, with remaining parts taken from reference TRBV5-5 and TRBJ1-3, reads DAGVTQSPTHLIKTRGQQVTLRCSPISGHKSVSWYQQVLGQGPQFIFQYYEKEERGRGNFPDRFSARQFPNYSSELNVNALLLGDSALYLCASSLGDRRNTIYFGEGSWLTVV.

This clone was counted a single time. In nucleotides, the CDR3 is TGTGCCAGCAGTTACTCCCGTTCAGGGGCAGATACGCAGTATTTT. Translating gives CASSYSRSGADTQYF. V is TRBV6-5 and J is TRBJ2-3; maybe TRBD1 (6 bases). Deletions cut 0 bases from V and 4 bases from J, with 11 bases between. The CDR3 has 15 amino acids. Germline CDR1 and CDR2: MNHEY and SVGAGI.

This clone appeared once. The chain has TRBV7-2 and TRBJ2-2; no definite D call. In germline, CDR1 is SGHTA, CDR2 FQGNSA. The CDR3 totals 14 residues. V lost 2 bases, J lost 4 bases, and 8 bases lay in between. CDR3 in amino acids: CASSLRGGTGELFF. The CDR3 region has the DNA TGTGCCAGCAGCTTACGCGGTGGCACCGGGGAGCTGTTTTTT.

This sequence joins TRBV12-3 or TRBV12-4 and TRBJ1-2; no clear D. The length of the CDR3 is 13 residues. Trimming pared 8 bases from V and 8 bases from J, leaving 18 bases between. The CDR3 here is CASGREPLAGYTF. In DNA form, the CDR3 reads TGTGCCAGCGGCCGTGAGCCACTCGCGGGCTACACCTTC.

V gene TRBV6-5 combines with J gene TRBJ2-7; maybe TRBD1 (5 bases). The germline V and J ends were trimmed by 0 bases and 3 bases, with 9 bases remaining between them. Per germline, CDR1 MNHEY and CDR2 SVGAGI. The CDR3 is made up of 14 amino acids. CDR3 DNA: TGTGCCAGCAGTTACTCGACAGTAGGCTACGAGCAGTACTTC. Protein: CASSYSTVGYEQYF.

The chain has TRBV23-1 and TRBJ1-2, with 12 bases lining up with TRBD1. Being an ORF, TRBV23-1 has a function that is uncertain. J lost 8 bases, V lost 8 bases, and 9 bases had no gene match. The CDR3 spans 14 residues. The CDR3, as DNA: TGCGCCAGCCGCCCGGGACAGGGGGCAGGAGGCTACACCTTC. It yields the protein CASRPGQGAGGYTF.

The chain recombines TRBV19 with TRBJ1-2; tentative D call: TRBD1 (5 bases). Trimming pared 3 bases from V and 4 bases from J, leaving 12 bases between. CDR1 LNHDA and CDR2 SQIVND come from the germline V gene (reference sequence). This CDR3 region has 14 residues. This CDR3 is CASSIQGNFYGYTF. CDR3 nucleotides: TGTGCCAGTAGTATCCAGGGCAACTTCTATGGCTACACCTTC.

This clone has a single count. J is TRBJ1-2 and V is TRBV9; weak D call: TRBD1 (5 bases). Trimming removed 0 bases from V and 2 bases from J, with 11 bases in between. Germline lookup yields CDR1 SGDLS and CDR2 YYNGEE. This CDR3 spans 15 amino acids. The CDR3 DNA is TGTGCCAGCAGCGTAGTGTCGGGGCCCAACTATGGCTACACCTTC. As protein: CASSVVSGPNYGYTF.